The rows below give T cell receptor beta chains drawn from one sample of a study of blood T cell repertoires in COVID-19. Method: immunoSEQ multiplex PCR; TCRdb's copy keeps in-frame clones and lacks some. Among 200,000 to 300,000 clones listed, 88% were seen once. Sample: peripheral blood. These receptors all stem from a woman aged 35 to 49 who had recovered from COVID-19. Both conserved end residues are part of each CDR3. The D gene is left open where the match is weak. Part of the rows lack a size; the others show once, few, many or a class for expanded clones.

CASSPARGGYGYTF TGTGCCAGCAGCCCCGCGCGGGGGGGCTATGGCTACACCTTC TRBV6-6 - - TRBJ1-2
CASSPGGPHDTEAFF TGTGCCAGCAGCCCAGGAGGGCCCCATGACACTGAAGCTTTCTTT TRBV11-3 - - TRBJ1-1
CASSYGGTANYGYTF TGTGCCAGCAGTTACGGGGGGACAGCCAACTATGGCTACACCTTC TRBV6-5 TRBD1 - TRBJ1-2
CASSPPGTGNTEAFF TGTGCCAGCAGTCCCCCCGGGACAGGGAACACTGAAGCTTTCTTT TRBV6-2/TRBV6-3 TRBD1 once TRBJ1-1
CASRTGSSAPLHF TGTGCCAGCAGGACAGGGTCGTCCGCACCCCTCCACTTT TRBV27 TRBD1 - TRBJ1-6
CASSLTRRTSGGSSYEQYF TGTGCCAGCAGCTTAACGAGACGGACTAGCGGGGGCAGCTCCTACGAGCAGTACTTC TRBV11-2 TRBD2 once TRBJ2-7
CASSRDRVYTF TGTGCCAGCAGCCGGGACAGGGTTTACACCTTC TRBV6-5 TRBD1 few TRBJ1-2
CASSIDGVNTEAFF TGTGCCAGTAGTATAGACGGGGTAAACACTGAAGCTTTCTTT TRBV19 - - TRBJ1-1
CASSLRGLGTDTQYF TGCGCCAGCAGCCTCAGGGGGCTGGGGACAGATACGCAGTATTTT TRBV5-1 TRBD1 - TRBJ2-3
CASSQDRGGTEAFF TGTGCCAGCAGCCAGGACAGGGGGGGCACTGAAGCTTTCTTT TRBV3-1/TRBV3-2 TRBD1 - TRBJ1-1
CATSDLRSGRQAFF TGTGCCACCAGTGATTTGAGGTCAGGCCGACAAGCTTTCTTT TRBV24-1 - - TRBJ1-1
CASRGTSGSRETQYF TGTGCCAGTAGAGGGACTAGCGGGAGTCGGGAGACCCAGTACTTC TRBV19 TRBD2 - TRBJ2-5
CASSYRPSGRPGGEQFF TGTGCCAGCAGTTACCGCCCCAGCGGGAGGCCGGGGGGGGAGCAGTTCTTC TRBV6-2/TRBV6-3 TRBD2 - TRBJ2-1
CATVQGAPGNSPLHF TGTGCCACCGTGCAGGGGGCGCCGGGGAATTCACCCCTCCACTTT TRBV15 TRBD1 - TRBJ1-6
CASSPSGGVRGYTF TGTGCCAGCAGCCCCTCCGGGGGGGTCCGGGGCTACACCTTC TRBV7-3 - - TRBJ1-2
CASSHGRGSEKLFF TGTGCCAGCAGCCATGGCAGGGGAAGTGAAAAACTGTTTTTT TRBV3-1/TRBV3-2 - - TRBJ1-4
CASSPTGGDSDQPQHF TGTGCCAGCTCACCTACAGGGGGCGATTCGGATCAGCCCCAGCATTTT TRBV18 TRBD1 - TRBJ1-5
CASSESRRVETQYF TGTGCCAGCAGTGAATCGAGGAGGGTAGAGACCCAGTACTTC TRBV6-1 - - TRBJ2-5
CASSPARGPETQYF TGTGCCAGCAGCCCAGCCCGTGGGCCAGAGACCCAGTACTTC TRBV7-9 - - TRBJ2-5
CASSPDNEQFF TGTGCCAGCAGCCCCGACAATGAGCAGTTCTTC TRBV11-1 - - TRBJ2-1
CASSSDRSTDTQYF TGTGCCAGTAGTTCGGACAGGAGCACAGATACGCAGTATTTT TRBV19 TRBD1 - TRBJ2-3
CATSGAGLPNYGYTF TGTGCCACCAGTGGTGCGGGCCTCCCTAACTATGGCTACACCTTC TRBV24-1 - - TRBJ1-2
CASSPLAGGGDTQYF TGTGCCAGCAGTCCCTTAGCGGGAGGGGGTGATACGCAGTATTTT TRBV6-5 TRBD2 - TRBJ2-3
CASTPGTGLFF TGTGCCAGCACCCCGGGGACTGGGCTCTTCTTC TRBV6-5 - - TRBJ2-1
CAISRDRGLNQPQHF TGTGCCATCAGCAGGGACAGGGGACTCAATCAGCCCCAGCATTTT TRBV10-3 TRBD1 - TRBJ1-5
CASSFGGWETQYF TGTGCCAGCAGTTTTGGGGGCTGGGAGACCCAGTACTTC TRBV12-3/TRBV12-4 - - TRBJ2-5
CSVGPGAGEVGTQYF TGCAGCGTTGGGCCCGGGGCAGGGGAAGTCGGGACCCAGTACTTC TRBV29-1 - - TRBJ2-5
CASSPRGWANEQFF TGTGCCAGCAGCCCGAGGGGGTGGGCCAATGAGCAGTTCTTC TRBV6-6 - - TRBJ2-1
CAWTPRTGGGLFF TGTGCCTGGACCCCACGGACGGGGGGCGGGCTGTTTTTT TRBV30 - - TRBJ2-2
CASSPELAGLTGELFF TGTGCCAGCAGCCCGGAACTAGCGGGACTCACCGGGGAGCTGTTTTTT TRBV14 TRBD2 - TRBJ2-2
CASSPRGGGSSALHF TGTGCCAGCAGCCCTCGGGGAGGGGGGTCTTCGGCCCTCCACTTT TRBV3-1/TRBV3-2 - - TRBJ1-6
CASSPPFLAPRGNEQFF TGTGCCAGCAGTCCCCCATTCCTAGCCCCCAGAGGCAATGAGCAGTTCTTC TRBV27 - - TRBJ2-1
CASSLQGAGNTEAFF TGTGCCAGCAGCCTCCAGGGGGCTGGGAACACTGAAGCTTTCTTT TRBV5-5 TRBD1 - TRBJ1-1
CASSLTGVYGYTF TGTGCCAGCAGCTTGACAGGAGTTTATGGCTACACCTTC TRBV12-3/TRBV12-4 - - TRBJ1-2
CASALTVGNQPQHF TGTGCCAGCGCCTTAACAGTGGGCAATCAGCCCCAGCATTTT TRBV3-1/TRBV3-2 - once TRBJ1-5
CASSPRRLARHNEQFF TGTGCCAGCAGTCCCCGCCGACTAGCGCGACACAATGAGCAGTTCTTC TRBV6-2/TRBV6-3 TRBD2 - TRBJ2-1
CATSSPGRGEAFF TGTGCCACCAGCAGTCCCGGACGGGGGGAAGCTTTCTTT TRBV15 - - TRBJ1-1
CASSLPLETQYF TGCGCCAGCAGCTTGCCCCTGGAGACCCAGTACTTC TRBV5-1 - - TRBJ2-5
CAINPYRDTHGYTF TGTGCCATCAACCCCTACCGGGACACCCATGGCTACACCTTC TRBV10-3 - once TRBJ1-2
CASSLGEATNEKLFF TGTGCCAGCAGCTTAGGTGAAGCCACTAATGAAAAACTGTTTTTT TRBV7-8 - few TRBJ1-4
CSAWGGYYNEQFF TGCAGCGCCTGGGGGGGGTACTACAATGAGCAGTTCTTC TRBV29-1 TRBD2 - TRBJ2-1
CASSVGSGWETQYF TGTGCCAGCAGCGTAGGCTCCGGGTGGGAGACCCAGTACTTC TRBV9 - - TRBJ2-5
CASSPHSGSGDEQFF TGTGCCAGCAGCCCCCATAGCGGGAGCGGGGATGAGCAGTTCTTC TRBV7-3 TRBD2 - TRBJ2-1
CASRRPDTNYGYTF TGTGCCAGCAGGAGACCGGACACCAACTATGGCTACACCTTC TRBV2 - - TRBJ1-2
CASSYSSSGNEQFF TGTGCCAGCAGTTACTCTTCTAGTGGCAATGAGCAGTTCTTC TRBV6-5 - - TRBJ2-1
CASSPDRQRAYGYTF TGTGCCAGCAGCCCCGACAGGCAGAGGGCCTATGGCTACACCTTC TRBV14 - - TRBJ1-2
CASSQGLAGAGGELFF TGTGCCAGCAGCCAGGGACTAGCGGGAGCCGGGGGGGAGCTGTTTTTT TRBV7-2 TRBD2 - TRBJ2-2
CASSPGQPVYGYTF TGCGCCAGCAGCCCGGGACAACCAGTCTATGGCTACACCTTC TRBV4-3 - - TRBJ1-2
CASSVGPGDAWSPGYEQYF TGTGCCAGCAGCGTAGGGCCGGGGGACGCGTGGTCCCCCGGATACGAGCAGTACTTC TRBV9 - few TRBJ2-7